This passage covers 8 T cell receptor beta chains from one sample sequenced in a study of blood T cell repertoires in COVID-19. Sequencing used immunoSEQ multiplex PCR; TCRdb keeps in-frame clones, though not all of them. Seen here are about 70,000 clones, approximately 86% observed once, and the top ten hold around 13%. Sequences were obtained from peripheral blood. Receptors were obtained from a woman aged 55-70 years with acute or convalescent COVID-19.

The chain carries TRBV7-2 and TRBJ2-1, with 9 bases matching TRBD2. Germline V gene lookup returns CDR1 SGHTA and CDR2 FQGNSA. This CDR3 has 15 residues. V trimming: 3 bases; J trimming: 7 bases; junction bases outside the gene matches: 7. The CDR3 DNA sequence: TGTGCCAGCAGCTTTCGTGGCGGGGGGGGGAATGAGCAGTTCTTC. Its translation: CASSFRGGGGNEQFF.

This chain connects TRBV5-4 to TRBJ1-3; the match to TRBD1 covers 8 bases. The CDR3 is 14 residues long. The germline V gene encodes CDR1 SGHNT and CDR2 YYREEE (reference sequence). V shed 4 bases, J shed 8 bases, and the junction held 8 bases outside the gene matches. The CDR3 coding sequence is TGTGCCAGCAGCATGACAGGGGAAGGAGACACCATATATTTT. Translation gives CASSMTGEGDTIYF.

This clone occurred once. The chain is built from TRBV11-2 and TRBJ2-1, with 10 positions matching TRBD2. Germline trimming cut 6 bases from V and 3 bases from J; bases unmatched to any gene: 2. This CDR3 has 14 residues. Germline V gene data show CDR1 as SGHAT and CDR2 as FQNNGV. CDR3 coding DNA: TGTGCCAGCAGTACTAGCGGGGACTACAATGAGCAGTTCTTC. Translating it yields CASSTSGDYNEQFF.

The table lists this clone with a few counts. This sequence joins TRBV5-1 and TRBJ2-7, with D tentatively TRBD2 (6 bases). The germline V gene has CDR1 SGHRS and CDR2 YFSETQ. This CDR3 comprises 12 residues. Trimming shortened V by 2 bases and J by 7 bases, and 10 bases separated the two germline ends. CDR3 sequence (DNA): TGCGCCAGCAGCTTCTCTGGGAGGGAGCAGTACTTC. This codes for CASSFSGREQYF.

This clone was detected once. The chain couples TRBV5-1 to TRBJ1-4; possible D gene TRBD1, 6 bases. The CDR3 has 14 amino acids. V shed 5 bases and J shed 8 bases, with 16 bases lying between them. Germline CDR1 and CDR2: SGHRS and YFSETQ. Here the CDR3 reads CASRGEGGQEKLFF. The CDR3 DNA is TGCGCCAGCAGGGGTGAAGGGGGTCAGGAAAAACTGTTTTTT. Full variable domain (missing parts from reference TRBV5-1 and TRBJ1-4): KAGVTQTPRYLIKTRGQQVTLSCSPISGHRSVSWYQQTPGQGLQFLFEYFSETQRNKGNFPGRFSGRQFSNSRSEMNVSTLELGDSALYLCASRGEGGQEKLFFGSGTQLSVL.

The chain employs TRBV12-3 or TRBV12-4 and TRBJ1-2; D may be TRBD1 (5 bases). This CDR3 has 13 amino acids. Trimming cost V 5 bases and J 5 bases, with 12 bases left between them. Here the CDR3 DNA reads TGTGCCAGCAGTCCACAGGTGGGATATGGCTACACCTTC. Translation gives CASSPQVGYGYTF.

V is TRBV5-6 and J is TRBJ2-5; 12 bases map to TRBD2. The CDR3 covers 18 residues. Per germline, CDR1 SGHDT and CDR2 YYEEEE. J lost 4 bases, V lost 2 bases, and 12 bases had no gene match. The CDR3 DNA reads TGTGCCAGCAGCTTTTCTGTAGCTGCGACTAGCGGGGGAGAGACCCAGTACTTC. Its translation is CASSFSVAATSGGETQYF.

The chain uses TRBV24-1 and TRBJ2-7; weak D call: TRBD2 (5 bases). The germline gives CDR1 KGHDR, CDR2 SFDVKD. The CDR3 has 16 amino acids. With 1 base removed from V and 3 bases from J, the gap between germline ends came to 15 bases. CDR3 nucleotides: TGTGCCACCAGTGATTTCGTTAGGACTGCCCTCTACGAGCAGTACTTC. Amino acids: CATSDFVRTALYEQYF.